The T cell receptor beta chain described here comes from a study of response to subunit inactivated influenza vaccine. Via MiXCR, TCRdb re-called the RT-PCR reads, giving one row per CDR3 protein. The table lists under 200,000 distinct CDR3 sequences, around 11% of them singletons. Germline V CDR1 and CDR2: SEHNR, FQNEAQ (reference sequence). The ends lost 4 bases at V and 2 bases at J; junction bases unmatched: 7. The CDR3 covers 15 residues. This TCR was sampled from a man between 50 and 69 years old who received an inactivated influenza vaccine. Sequenced here: CD8+ T cells sorted from PBMCs, sampled 23 to 25 months after vaccination. V gene TRBV7-9 combines with J gene TRBJ2-5; 7 bases fit TRBD1. CDR3 DNA: TGTGCCAGCAGCTACCGACAGGGAGCGCAAGAGACCCAGTACTTC. Its protein is CASSYRQGAQETQYF.